This T cell receptor (beta chain) comes out of a study of regulatory T cells in long-lasting Graves disease. Time point in this sample: newly diagnosed GD, antithyroid drugs for less than 3 months. There was RNA extracted from PBMCs, and the TCR library was made from it. In this sample, this clonotype turned up once. As yet, its antigen is unknown. With iRepertoire HTBI primers and Arm-PCR of CDR3 regions, TCR beta libraries were built. TCRdb analysed the multiplex PCR reads with MiXCR anew, one entry per CDR3 protein. The sample shows 350,000 to 450,000 distinct CDR3 sequences, approximately 16% of them seen only once. Findings of the study overall: Examination was confined to peripheral blood, excluding thyroid tissue.

The sample was also reused in another study, on T cells in Graves' hyperthyroidism and ophthalmopathy. That study adds: Carried out on the TCR CDR3, a first-round RT-PCR used the HTBI primer set. In the analysis, a 13 V-J model separated ophthalmopathy from stable hyperthyroidism.

This TCR derives from a woman aged 40 to 50 with Graves disease. This specimen consisted of peripheral blood mononuclear cells (PBMCs), obtained at new diagnosis, from a patient treated with antithyroid drugs.

Here the CDR3 DNA reads TGTGCCAGCAGATCCCACAGGGGGGATGAAAAACTGTTTTTT. Translated, it gives CASRSHRGDEKLFF. The rearrangement uses TRBV25-1 and TRBJ1-4; the match to TRBD1 covers 8 bases. Germline assignment: CDR1 MGHDK and CDR2 SYGVNS. Germline trimming cut 6 bases from V and 6 bases from J; bases unmatched to any gene: 6. This CDR3 has 14 residues.